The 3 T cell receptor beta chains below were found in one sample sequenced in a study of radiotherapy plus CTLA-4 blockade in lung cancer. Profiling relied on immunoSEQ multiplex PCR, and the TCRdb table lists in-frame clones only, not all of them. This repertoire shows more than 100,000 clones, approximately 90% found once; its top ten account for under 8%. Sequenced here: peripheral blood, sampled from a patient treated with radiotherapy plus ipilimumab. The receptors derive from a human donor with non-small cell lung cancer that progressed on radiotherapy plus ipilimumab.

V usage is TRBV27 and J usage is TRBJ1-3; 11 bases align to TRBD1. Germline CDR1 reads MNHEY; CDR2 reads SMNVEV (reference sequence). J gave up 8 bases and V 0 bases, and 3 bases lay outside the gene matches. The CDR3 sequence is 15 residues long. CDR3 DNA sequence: TGTGCCAGCAGTTTATCTGGGACAGGGGGAGACACCATATATTTT. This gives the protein CASSLSGTGGDTIYF.

Written as DNA, the CDR3 is TGTGCCAGCAGCTTAGTTCAGGGAACTGGAAACACCATATATTTT. This encodes CASSLVQGTGNTIYF. V is TRBV7-9 and J is TRBJ1-3; TRBD1 might be the D (5 bases). The CDR3 is 15 amino acids. Looked up from germline, CDR1 is SEHNR and CDR2 is FQNEAQ (reference sequence). V dropped 1 base and J dropped 2 bases, with 9 bases sitting between them.

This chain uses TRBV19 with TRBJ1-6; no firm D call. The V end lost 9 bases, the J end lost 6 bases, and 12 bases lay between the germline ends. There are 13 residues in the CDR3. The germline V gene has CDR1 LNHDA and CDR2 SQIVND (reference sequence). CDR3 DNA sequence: TGTGCCAGCAAGGACCCCGGTAATTCACCCCTCCACTTT. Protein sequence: CASKDPGNSPLHF.